The 5 T cell receptor beta chains in this list originate from one sample, sequenced in a study of T cell repertoires in cytomegalovirus infection. TCRdb reanalysed the reads using MiXCR and keeps one entry per CDR3 protein. Of hundreds of thousands of distinct CDR3 sequences listed, 15% to 20% are singletons. Sequencing used PBMCs. These receptors were taken from a human donor in good health (CMV status not recorded). Some clones in this sample may be carry-over from other donors' samples.

This clonotype was detected ten times or more. V is TRBV12-3 or TRBV12-4 and J is TRBJ1-2; D is possibly TRBD1 (5 bases). CDR3 length: 13 amino acids. Trimming left V 6 bases short and J 8 bases short, with 16 bases between. The CDR3 bases are TGTGCCAGCAGCGGGGGGTTTAGACAGGGCTACACCTTC. Translating it yields CASSGGFRQGYTF.

This clonotype was recorded a few times. The J gene is TRBJ1-6, the V gene TRBV27, with 9 bases lining up with TRBD1. Unmatched junction bases numbered 5, after V lost 5 bases and J lost 6 bases. The length of the CDR3 is 15 residues. The germline V gene encodes CDR1 MNHEY and CDR2 SMNVEV (reference sequence). DNA for the CDR3: TGTGCCAGCAGTCGGGACAGGGCGAGTAATTCACCCCTCCACTTT. This gives the protein CASSRDRASNSPLHF.

The table lists this clonotype with a few counts. The J gene is TRBJ2-7, the V gene TRBV5-1; TRBD1 aligns across 7 bases. The V segment lost 0 bases and the J segment 2 bases; nucleotides outside the gene matches: 8. The CDR3 length is 16 residues. The germline CDR1 and CDR2 sequences are SGHRS and YFSETQ. This CDR3 is CASSLELGDRPYEQYF. CDR3 DNA: TGCGCCAGCAGCTTGGAGTTAGGGGACAGACCCTACGAGCAGTACTTC. The whole variable domain, filled in from reference TRBV5-1 and TRBJ2-7, reads KAGVTQTPRYLIKTRGQQVTLSCSPISGHRSVSWYQQTPGQGLQFLFEYFSETQRNKGNFPGRFSGRQFSNSRSEMNVSTLELGDSALYLCASSLELGDRPYEQYFGPGTRLTVT.

A word on this clonotype: The junction departs from the called germline gene at one end, perhaps through a read error. The V and J genes are TRBV12-3 or TRBV12-4 and TRBJ1-1; D is possibly TRBD1 (5 bases). There are 14 residues in the CDR3. This CDR3 is CASRNGGMNAEAFF. In nucleotides, the CDR3 is TGTGCCAGCAGGAATGGGGGAATGAACGCTGAAGCTTTCTTT.

This clonotype was recorded at least ten times. V is TRBV4-2 and J is TRBJ2-1; 13 bases are a match to TRBD2. The CDR3 runs to 20 residues. V lost 1 base, J lost 0 bases, and 9 bases stayed unmatched. The germline V gene has CDR1 LGHNA and CDR2 YNFKEQ. CDR3: CASSQVKTSGGPSSYNEQFF. The CDR3 bases are TGTGCCAGCAGCCAAGTTAAGACTAGCGGGGGGCCGAGCTCCTACAATGAGCAGTTCTTC.